Following are 25 T cell receptor beta chains from one sample sequenced in a study of T cell repertoires in cytomegalovirus infection. No antigen has been assigned to these receptors. TCRdb re-called the reads with MiXCR, one entry per CDR3 protein. The sample has just over 450,000 distinct CDR3 sequences, roughly 43% seen once. The specimen comprised cultured PBMCs, sampled from culture after CMV antigen stimulation. The origin of the receptors is a human donor in good health (CMV status not recorded). Some clones in this sample may be carry-over from other donors' samples.

This clonotype was counted only a few times. The chain is built from TRBV6-1 and TRBJ1-5; D may be TRBD1 (6 bases). This CDR3 contains 12 residues. Trimming pared 6 bases from V and 9 bases from J, leaving 12 bases between. The germline V gene has CDR1 MNHNS and CDR2 SASEGT. In DNA, the CDR3 is TGTGCCAGCAGGAGGGGGGTCGGGCCCCAGCATTTT. This codes for CASRRGVGPQHF.

This sequence joins TRBV7-2 and TRBJ1-1, with 7 bases fitting TRBD1. CDR3 size: 17 residues. V gave up 5 bases and J gave up 4 bases; unmatched junction bases: 16. Germline V CDR1 and CDR2: SGHTA, FQGNSA. CDR3 loop: CASSPGTVRLSSTEAFF. The CDR3 region has the DNA TGTGCCAGCAGCCCCGGGACAGTTAGGCTGTCCTCCACTGAAGCTTTCTTT.

This clonotype was detected a few times. The chain recombines TRBV7-6 with TRBJ2-7; 9 positions agree with TRBD2. The CDR3 loop spans 17 amino acids. Germline values: CDR1 SGHVS, CDR2 FNYEAQ. The V segment lost 5 bases and the J segment 0 bases; nucleotides outside the gene matches: 11. This CDR3 reads CASSGGLAPRNSYEQYF. In DNA, the CDR3 is TGTGCCAGCAGCGGGGGACTAGCCCCCCGGAACTCCTACGAGCAGTACTTC.

This chain joins TRBV20-1 and TRBJ1-5, with D tentatively TRBD1 (5 bases). Germline CDR1 DFQATT, CDR2 SNEGSKA (reference sequence). There are 16 residues in the CDR3. V lost 0 bases and J lost 2, with 14 bases in between. The CDR3, as DNA: TGCAGTGCTAGAGATCCTACAGGTTTAGGCAATCAGCCCCAGCATTTT. Translation gives CSARDPTGLGNQPQHF.

The chain has TRBV11-2 and TRBJ2-3, with 8 bases aligning to TRBD1. The germline CDR1 and CDR2 sequences are SGHAT and FQNNGV. The CDR3 runs to 15 residues. The J segment lost 0 bases and the V segment lost 3 bases, leaving 2 bases of the junction unmatched. The CDR3 DNA is TGTGCCAGCAGCTTTCGGACAGGGAGCACAGATACGCAGTATTTT. As protein: CASSFRTGSTDTQYF. The variable domain in full, with the rest retrieved from reference TRBV11-2 and TRBJ2-3, is EAGVAQSPRYKIIEKRQSVAFWCNPISGHATLYWYQQILGQGPKLLIQFQNNGVVDDSQLPKDRFSAERLKGVDSTLKIQPAKLEDSAVYLCASSFRTGSTDTQYFGPGTRLTVL.

V gene TRBV20-1 combines with J gene TRBJ2-3; 7 nucleotides line up with TRBD2. Germline lookup yields CDR1 DFQATT and CDR2 SNEGSKA (reference sequence). Trimming at V came to 4 bases and at J to 4 bases, leaving 14 bases not matched to a gene. The CDR3 is 16 amino acids. The CDR3: CSAKPASGTIPDTQYF. As DNA, the CDR3 is TGCAGTGCTAAACCCGCCTCCGGGACTATTCCAGATACGCAGTATTTT.

The chain couples TRBV29-1 to TRBJ1-1; TRBD1 might be the D (5 bases). Germline CDR1 SQVTM, CDR2 ANQGSEA. Trimming stripped 3 bases from V and 1 base from J, with 6 bases between. CDR3 length equals 12 residues. CDR3 loop: CSVEQGNTEAFF. The DNA of the CDR3 is TGCAGCGTTGAGCAGGGGAACACTGAAGCTTTCTTT.

The chain joins TRBV2 to TRBJ2-5, with D maybe TRBD1 (6 bases). Germline loops: CDR1 SNHLY, CDR2 FYNNEI. The CDR3 has 16 residues. V was shortened by 5 bases and J by 1 base, with 17 bases between the two germline ends. The CDR3 region has the DNA TGTGCCAGCAGTTATCAGGGGTTTAGGTCCCAAGAGACCCAGTACTTC. Its translation: CASSYQGFRSQETQYF.

The chain couples TRBV19 to TRBJ2-7; TRBD2 might be the D (6 bases). CDR1 is LNHDA, CDR2 SQIVND, per germline (reference sequence). This CDR3 has 13 residues. With 5 bases removed from V and 6 bases from J, the gap between germline ends came to 14 bases. The CDR3, as DNA: TGTGCCAGTAGTGGCGGGACCCCCTCCGAGCAGTACTTC. Encoded protein: CASSGGTPSEQYF.

This clonotype was counted a few times. The chain recombines TRBV12-3 or TRBV12-4 with TRBJ1-1, with D perhaps matching TRBD1 (5 bases). V lost 5 bases and J 11 bases, leaving 12 bases between the germline ends. The CDR3 has 11 amino acids. The chain's CDR3 is CASSGQGLAFF. As DNA, the CDR3 is TGTGCCAGCAGTGGGCAGGGTTTGGCTTTCTTT.

The V call is TRBV29-1, the J call TRBJ2-5; D is perhaps TRBD1 or TRBD2 (7 bases each). The germline V gene has CDR1 SQVTM and CDR2 ANQGSEA. CDR3 size: 15 residues. Trimming removed 4 bases at V and 5 bases at J, with 20 bases between. CDR3 amino acids: CSVASGGEYEETQYF. CDR3 in DNA: TGCAGCGTTGCTTCAGGGGGGGAGTATGAGGAGACCCAGTACTTC.

The rearrangement uses TRBV20-1 and TRBJ2-5; either TRBD1 or TRBD2 may fit D (5 bases each). The CDR3 runs to 15 residues. CDR1 is DFQATT and CDR2 is SNEGSKA in the germline V gene (reference sequence). Trimming cost V 3 bases and J 2 bases, with 16 bases left between them. CDR3 in amino acids: CSARVRGRVQETQYF. CDR3 in DNA: TGCAGTGCTAGGGTTCGGGGCCGGGTTCAAGAGACCCAGTACTTC.

This clonotype was seen a handful of times. V usage is TRBV5-4 and J usage is TRBJ2-7; D is perhaps TRBD2 (6 bases). Germline assignment: CDR1 SGHNT and CDR2 YYREEE (reference sequence). This CDR3 contains 16 residues. With 0 bases removed from V and 1 base from J, the gap between germline ends came to 14 bases. CDR3 protein: CASSLGSRGSSYEQYF. The CDR3, as DNA: TGTGCCAGCAGCTTGGGATCTCGGGGGAGTTCCTACGAGCAGTACTTC.

CDR3 nucleotide sequence: TGTGCCGCCCGGCGGGGGGGGAACACCGGGGAGCTGTTTTTT. This codes for CAARRGGNTGELFF. The chain has TRBV6-5 and TRBJ2-2; 9 bases line up with TRBD2. J lost 1 base, V lost 11 bases, and 5 bases had no gene match. In germline, CDR1 is MNHEY, CDR2 SVGAGI. CDR3 length equals 14 residues.

The V call is TRBV7-9, the J call TRBJ1-1; 11 nucleotides line up with TRBD1. The CDR3 length is 15 residues. V shed 5 bases, J shed 6 bases, and the junction held 8 bases outside the gene matches. The V gene's germline CDR1 is SEHNR and CDR2 FQNEAQ (reference sequence). The chain's CDR3 is CASSPGQGEHPEAFF. CDR3 DNA sequence: TGTGCCAGCAGCCCGGGACAGGGGGAACATCCTGAAGCTTTCTTT.

This clonotype was observed at least ten times. The chain recombines TRBV7-2 with TRBJ1-3, with D possibly TRBD1 on 6 matching bases. V was pared by 0 bases and J by 2 bases, with 8 bases between. CDR3 length equals 15 residues. Germline V lookup: CDR1 SGHTA, CDR2 FQGNSA. The CDR3 sequence is CASSLAWTAGNTIYF. Written as DNA, the CDR3 is TGTGCCAGCAGCTTAGCCTGGACAGCTGGAAACACCATATATTTT.

This sequence joins TRBV20-1 and TRBJ2-3; D not certain. CDR1 is DFQATT, CDR2 SNEGSKA, per germline (reference sequence). This CDR3 contains 16 residues. V dropped 3 bases and J dropped 1 base, with 17 bases sitting between them. Written as DNA, the CDR3 is TGCAGTGCTAGTATGTCGTCTTTCTACGGCACAGATACGCAGTATTTT. It is translated as CSASMSSFYGTDTQYF.

The V gene is TRBV7-2, the J gene TRBJ2-1; 10 bases line up with TRBD2. The CDR3 loop spans 16 amino acids. Germline CDR1 and CDR2: SGHTA and FQGNSA. V lost 5 bases and J lost 9; bases outside the gene matches: 13. The CDR3 bases are TGTGCCAGCAGCGATCTAGCGGGAGCTCATGTGGGTGAGCAGTTCTTC. Translation gives CASSDLAGAHVGEQFF.

V and J are TRBV12-5 and TRBJ1-1; D is perhaps TRBD1 (5 bases). Deletions cut 2 bases from V and 6 bases from J, with 13 bases between. The germline V gene has CDR1 LGHNT and CDR2 FRNRAP. This CDR3 spans 14 amino acids. The CDR3: CASGLSDSRSEAFF. The CDR3 DNA is TGTGCTAGTGGTTTGTCAGACAGTCGGTCTGAAGCTTTCTTT.

The sample holds a few counts of this clonotype. The chain combines TRBV7-6 with TRBJ2-7, with D hard to call. The CDR3 contains 16 residues. V lost 2 bases and J 1 base, leaving 15 bases between the germline ends. In germline, CDR1 is SGHVS, CDR2 FNYEAQ. CDR3 amino acids: CASSLPTGRRSYEQYF. CDR3 sequence (DNA): TGTGCCAGCAGCTTACCGACCGGGCGCCGGTCCTACGAGCAGTACTTC. Complete variable domain (other parts from reference TRBV7-6 and TRBJ2-7): GAGVSQSPRYKVTKRGQDVALRCDPISGHVSLYWYRQALGQGPEFLTYFNYEAQQDKSGLPNDRFSAERPEGSISTLTIQRTEQRDSAMYRCASSLPTGRRSYEQYFGPGTRLTVT.

V and J are TRBV20-1 and TRBJ1-5; 8 nucleotides line up with TRBD1. The V gene's germline CDR1 is DFQATT and CDR2 SNEGSKA (reference sequence). V shed 3 bases, J shed 2 bases, and the junction held 6 bases outside the gene matches. The CDR3 loop spans 15 amino acids. As DNA, the CDR3 is TGCAGTGCTAGGGACAGGGCAGGGGGCAATCAGCCCCAGCATTTT. This sequence encodes CSARDRAGGNQPQHF.

V usage is TRBV15 and J usage is TRBJ2-1; D is undetermined. Per germline, CDR1 LNHNV and CDR2 YYDKDF (reference sequence). The CDR3 has 18 amino acids. V shed 0 bases and J shed 6 bases, with 21 bases lying between them. CDR3: CATSRDPFESSILNEQFF. CDR3 bases: TGTGCCACCAGCAGAGATCCTTTCGAATCCTCCATCCTCAATGAGCAGTTCTTC.

The chain employs TRBV25-1 and TRBJ2-6; D is unresolved. This CDR3 region has 16 residues. Trimming shortened V by 1 base and J by 1 base, and 8 bases separated the two germline ends. Germline CDR1 MGHDK, CDR2 SYGVNS. The CDR3 loop reads CASSELTVSGANVLTF. CDR3 nucleotides: TGTGCCAGCAGTGAATTAACGGTTTCTGGGGCCAACGTCCTGACTTTC.

This clonotype was detected only a few times. This chain joins TRBV4-3 and TRBJ2-3; TRBD2 matches at 13 bases. This CDR3 is 18 amino acids long. Per the germline V gene, CDR1 is LGHNA and CDR2 is YSLEER. J lost 4 bases, V lost 0 bases, and 7 bases had no gene match. CDR3 in DNA: TGCGCCAGCAGCCAAGATAGAACTAGCGGGAGGGGGGCAGATACGCAGTATTTT. This translates into CASSQDRTSGRGADTQYF.

V is TRBV19 and J is TRBJ2-3; 15 bases line up with TRBD2. The germline V gene has CDR1 LNHDA and CDR2 SQIVND (reference sequence). The CDR3 runs to 16 residues. Trimming removed 6 bases from V and 5 bases from J; junction bases left unmatched: 6. The DNA of the CDR3 is TGTGCCAGTAGCGGACTAGCGGGAGGGAGAGGAGATACGCAGTATTTT. Protein: CASSGLAGGRGDTQYF. The complete variable domain, with remaining parts taken from reference TRBV19 and TRBJ2-3, reads DGGITQSPKYLFRKEGQNVTLSCEQNLNHDAMYWYRQDPGQGLRLIYYSQIVNDFQKGDIAEGYSVSREKKESFPLTVTSAQKNPTAFYLCASSGLAGGRGDTQYFGPGTRLTVL.